The 17 T cell receptor beta chains below were found in one sample sequenced in a study of T cells after yellow fever vaccination. Using its own MiXCR run on the 5' RACE reads, TCRdb lists one record per CDR3 protein. Among hundreds of thousands of distinct CDR3 sequences, roughly a sixth were seen once, and the ten largest hold 17%. Sequencing was performed on PBMCs, taken about 5 days after the first yellow fever vaccination. The receptors stem from a man younger than 35 who received the YFV17D yellow fever vaccine.

The rearrangement uses TRBV6-1 and TRBJ1-4; 7 positions agree with TRBD1. CDR1 and CDR2 from the germline V gene are MNHNS and SASEGT. The CDR3 is 14 amino acids. The V gene end was trimmed by 6 bases and the J gene end by 7 bases; junction bases not matched to a gene: 8. The CDR3 DNA is TGTGCCAGCAGAAAACAGGGGATGGGTGAAAAACTGTTTTTT. Its protein is CASRKQGMGEKLFF.

This clonotype was detected many times. V is TRBV5-1 and J is TRBJ2-2; a weak D match, TRBD1 (6 bases). This CDR3 comprises 13 residues. CDR1 and CDR2 (germline): SGHRS, YFSETQ. Between the trimmed V and J ends, which lost 7 bases and 6 bases, there was a span of 13 bases. CDR3 sequence (DNA): TGCGCCAGCTGCATACAGGGCCCCGGGGAGCTGTTTTTT. Translation: CASCIQGPGELFF.

This clonotype was recorded a few times. This sequence joins TRBV12-3 or TRBV12-4 and TRBJ1-1; D is unclear. V lost 7 bases, J lost 6 bases, and 18 bases lay in between. The CDR3 length is 14 residues. The CDR3 protein is CASTSQGPIAEAFF. CDR3 nucleotides: TGTGCCAGCACCAGCCAAGGGCCGATCGCTGAAGCTTTCTTT.

The chain links TRBV20-1 to TRBJ1-4; no clear D. From germline, CDR1 is DFQATT and CDR2 SNEGSKA (reference sequence). The CDR3 length is 13 residues. Trimming removed 0 bases from V and 4 bases from J, with 6 bases in between. The CDR3 loop is CSARDGFNEKLFF. The DNA of the CDR3 is TGCAGTGCTAGAGACGGCTTTAATGAAAAACTGTTTTTT.

The genes are TRBV20-1 and TRBJ2-1; D is perhaps TRBD1 or TRBD2 (6 bases each). Trimming shortened V by 6 bases and J by 1 base, and 13 bases separated the two germline ends. Germline V gene data show CDR1 as DFQATT and CDR2 as SNEGSKA (reference sequence). This CDR3 contains 14 residues. CDR3 DNA: TGCAGTGCCAGGAGGGGGACATCCTACAATGAGCAGTTCTTC. Translation gives CSARRGTSYNEQFF.

J is TRBJ2-4 and V is TRBV6-1; D is unresolved. Germline loops: CDR1 MNHNS, CDR2 SASEGT. The CDR3 totals 13 residues. V was pared by 4 bases and J by 2 bases, with 6 bases between. In DNA form, the CDR3 reads TGTGCCAGCAGTGCTGAGTCCAAAAACATTCAGTACTTC. It is translated as CASSAESKNIQYF.

The rearrangement links TRBV5-6 to TRBJ2-2; no definite D call. V was pared by 1 base and J by 4 bases, with 14 bases between. CDR3 length: 16 residues. The germline CDR1 and CDR2 sequences are SGHDT and YYEEEE. The DNA for the CDR3 is TGTGCCAGCAGCTTGCAGAATCAGGAGATCACCGGGGAGCTGTTTTTT. It encodes CASSLQNQEITGELFF.

The CDR3 is CASSVRNEAFF. The DNA for the CDR3 is TGTGCCAGCAGCGTGCGGAATGAAGCTTTCTTT. This chain uses TRBV7-9 with TRBJ1-1; unclear D gene. V was pared by 5 bases and J by 7 bases, with 8 bases between. CDR3 size: 11 residues. The germline gives CDR1 SEHNR, CDR2 FQNEAQ (reference sequence).

The chain recombines TRBV7-9 with TRBJ1-5; D perhaps matches TRBD1 (6 bases). The CDR3 is 13 residues long. V was shortened by 3 bases and J by 8 bases, with 11 bases between the two germline ends. In germline, CDR1 is SEHNR, CDR2 FQNEAQ (reference sequence). CDR3 amino acids: CASSLQGHEPQHF. Here the CDR3 DNA reads TGTGCCAGCAGCTTGCAGGGACACGAGCCCCAGCATTTT.

The rearrangement links TRBV29-1 to TRBJ2-4, with D perhaps TRBD2 (7 bases). The V gene's germline CDR1 is SQVTM and CDR2 ANQGSEA. The length of the CDR3 is 16 residues. Trimming shortened V by 5 bases and J by 0 bases, and 17 bases separated the two germline ends. The CDR3 region is CSVSGGYRLAKNIQYF. The CDR3 DNA sequence: TGCAGCGTTTCGGGGGGCTACCGCCTAGCCAAAAACATTCAGTACTTC.

This clonotype turned up a few times. The V and J genes are TRBV5-1 and TRBJ2-5, with a possible D match to TRBD1 (6 bases). Trimming took 0 bases from V and 4 from J, leaving 16 bases between them. Germline V gene data show CDR1 as SGHRS and CDR2 as YFSETQ. The CDR3 contains 16 residues. CDR3 amino acids: CASSLAPRGGVETQYF. The CDR3 DNA reads TGCGCCAGCAGCTTGGCCCCCAGGGGTGGTGTAGAGACCCAGTACTTC.

V is TRBV14 and J is TRBJ2-3; D possibly matches TRBD1 or TRBD2 (5 bases each). The germline V gene has CDR1 SGHDN and CDR2 FVKESK. The CDR3 is made up of 14 amino acids. The V end lost 5 bases, the J end lost 5 bases, and 14 bases lay between the germline ends. The CDR3 reads CASSVRTGGDTQYF. Here the CDR3 DNA reads TGTGCCAGCAGCGTTCGAACAGGAGGAGATACGCAGTATTTT.

This clonotype was seen more than once but under ten times. The chain is built from TRBV6-1 and TRBJ1-6; D unclear. Germline V CDR1 and CDR2: MNHNS, SASEGT. The CDR3 runs to 14 residues. V dropped 8 bases and J dropped 5 bases, with 13 bases sitting between them. CDR3 bases: TGTGCCAGCTTTCGGGGTACCCATAATTCACCCCTCCACTTT. It yields the protein CASFRGTHNSPLHF.

The chain recombines TRBV10-3 with TRBJ1-6; 8 bases match TRBD1. Germline V gene lookup returns CDR1 ENHRY and CDR2 SYGVKD. The junction had 7 bases not matched to a gene; V was cut back by 2 bases and J by 10 bases. The CDR3 has 15 amino acids. Here the CDR3 DNA reads TGTGCCATCAGTGAGGTCGAACAGGGGGGATCACCCCTCCACTTT. It encodes CAISEVEQGGSPLHF.

This clonotype was recorded at least ten times. The chain is built from TRBV5-1 and TRBJ2-3; possibly TRBD1 for D (6 bases). The ends were cut back, 5 bases at V and 3 bases at J, with 13 bases in the middle. The CDR3 contains 14 residues. The germline CDR1 and CDR2 sequences are SGHRS and YFSETQ. Written as DNA, the CDR3 is TGCGCCAGCAGTTCTCGAACAGGGACAGATACGCAGTATTTT. Translation gives CASSSRTGTDTQYF. The variable domain in full, with the rest retrieved from reference TRBV5-1 and TRBJ2-3, is KAGVTQTPRYLIKTRGQQVTLSCSPISGHRSVSWYQQTPGQGLQFLFEYFSETQRNKGNFPGRFSGRQFSNSRSEMNVSTLELGDSALYLCASSSRTGTDTQYFGPGTRLTVL.

In its sample, this clonotype was seen many times. The gene calls are TRBV5-5 and TRBJ2-3, with TRBD2 identical over 9 bases. V gave up 0 bases and J gave up 4 bases; unmatched junction bases: 3. The CDR3 consists of 15 residues. The germline V gene has CDR1 SGHKS and CDR2 YYEKEE (reference sequence). CDR3 region: CASSLVSGGADTQYF. Here the CDR3 DNA reads TGTGCCAGCAGCTTGGTTAGCGGGGGAGCAGATACGCAGTATTTT.

The V call is TRBV6-2 or TRBV6-3, the J call TRBJ2-7; D is possibly TRBD1 (6 bases). This CDR3 contains 13 residues. Germline assignment: CDR1 MNHEY and CDR2 SVGEGT. V lost 7 bases and J lost 2, with 12 bases in between. The CDR3 DNA reads as TGTGCCAGCATACACAGGGATACCTACGAGCAGTACTTC. It yields the protein CASIHRDTYEQYF.